The 5 T cell receptor beta chains reported below all come from one sample, sequenced in a study of shared clonotypes between healthy human individuals (dated by TCRdb to 2020 to 2021). The library came from the immunoSEQ multiplex PCR assay. This is the immuneACCESS table as TCRdb keeps it, with only in-frame sequences that have V and J called. A part of the clones is gone; compared with another copy, unresolved V genes explain less than half, and the rest is unexplained. A total of more than 1,200,000 clones appear in this sample, 98% to 99% of them only once. 0.36% of the sample lies in the top ten. The sequencing sample was made of naive CD4+ T cells sorted from blood. Explained via the paper, the cell subset or site label denotes: CD45RA+ positively selected. The receptors derive from a man between 25 and 39 years old in good health.

This clone was observed a single time. The chain carries TRBV28 and TRBJ2-7; a weak D match, TRBD2 (6 bases). The CDR3 has 15 residues. V was trimmed by 7 bases and J by 0 bases, leaving 16 bases between them. The V gene's germline CDR1 is MDHEN and CDR2 SYDVKM. The CDR3 spells CASKWRGASSYEQYF. The CDR3 DNA reads as TGTGCCAGCAAATGGCGCGGGGCGAGCTCCTACGAGCAGTACTTC.

This clone came up once. The rearrangement uses TRBV19 and TRBJ2-1; TRBD2 might be the D (6 bases). The CDR3 sequence is 15 residues long. Germline CDR1 LNHDA, CDR2 SQIVND (reference sequence). Trimming took off 5 bases at V and 4 bases at J, with 15 bases between the two ends. The CDR3 spells CASSPREFGYNEQFF. The CDR3 DNA reads as TGTGCCAGTAGTCCTCGGGAGTTCGGGTACAATGAGCAGTTCTTC.

The chain joins TRBV5-1 to TRBJ2-7, with D perhaps TRBD2 (6 bases). With 5 bases removed from V and 2 bases from J, the gap between germline ends came to 14 bases. Germline V CDR1 and CDR2: SGHRS, YFSETQ. The CDR3 is 14 amino acids. CDR3 nucleotides: TGCGCCAGCAGATGGGCTAGCGATCCCTACGAGCAGTACTTC. Residues: CASRWASDPYEQYF.

The rearrangement links TRBV5-1 to TRBJ2-7, with 12 nucleotides matching TRBD2. The germline V gene encodes CDR1 SGHRS and CDR2 YFSETQ. The CDR3 runs to 15 residues. The V gene end was trimmed by 5 bases and the J gene end by 3 bases; junction bases not matched to a gene: 6. As DNA, the CDR3 is TGCGCCAGCAGTTCCGGACTAGCGGGACTCTACGAGCAGTACTTC. Translation gives CASSSGLAGLYEQYF.

The chain recombines TRBV10-1 with TRBJ2-2; 8 nucleotides agree with TRBD1. The CDR3 loop spans 16 amino acids. V shed 3 bases and J 3 bases; nucleotides not matched to a gene: 6. From germline, CDR1 is WNHNN and CDR2 SYGVQD (reference sequence). In nucleotides, the CDR3 is TGCGCCAGCAGTGAAGTAGGGACAGGTGACACCGGGGAGCTGTTTTTT. This codes for CASSEVGTGDTGELFF.